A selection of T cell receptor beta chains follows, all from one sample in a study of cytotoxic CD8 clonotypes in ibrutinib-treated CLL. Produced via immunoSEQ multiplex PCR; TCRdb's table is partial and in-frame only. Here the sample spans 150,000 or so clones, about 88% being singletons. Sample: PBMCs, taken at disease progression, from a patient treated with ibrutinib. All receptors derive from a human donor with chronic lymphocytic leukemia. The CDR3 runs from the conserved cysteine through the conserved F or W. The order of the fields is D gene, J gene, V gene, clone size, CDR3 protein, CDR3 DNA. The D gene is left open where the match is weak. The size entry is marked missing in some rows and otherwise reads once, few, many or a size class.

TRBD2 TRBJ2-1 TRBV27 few CASSSGRADNEQFF TGTGCCAGCAGTAGCGGGAGGGCCGACAATGAGCAGTTCTTC
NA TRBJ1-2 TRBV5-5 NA CASSQQTDSPISF TGTGCCAGCAGCCAACAGACGGACAGTCCTATCTCCTTC
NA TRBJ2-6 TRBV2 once CATVGANVLTF TGTGCCACGGTGGGGGCCAACGTCCTGACTTTC
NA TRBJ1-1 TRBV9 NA CASSVDVREIMNTEAFF TGTGCCAGCAGCGTAGATGTCAGAGAAATTATGAACACTGAAGCTTTCTTT
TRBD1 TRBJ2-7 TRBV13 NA CASSPRQGISAEQYF TGTGCCAGCAGCCCCAGACAGGGCATCTCGGCCGAGCAGTACTTC
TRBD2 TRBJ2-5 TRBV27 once CASSSGLAGETQYF TGTGCCAGCAGTTCCGGACTAGCCGGGGAGACCCAGTACTTC
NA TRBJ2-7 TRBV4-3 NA CASSQEPRSSYEQYF TGCGCCAGCAGCCAAGAGCCCAGGTCCTCCTACGAGCAGTACTTC
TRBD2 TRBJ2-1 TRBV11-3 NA CASSHTSGSRNEQFF TGTGCCAGCAGCCATACTAGCGGGAGTCGGAATGAGCAGTTCTTC
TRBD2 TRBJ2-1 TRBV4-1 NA CASSQGLAGVYNEQFF TGCGCCAGCAGCCAAGGATTAGCGGGGGTATACAATGAGCAGTTCTTC
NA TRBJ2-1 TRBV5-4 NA CASSLGPGRNEQFF TGTGCCAGCAGCTTGGGGCCAGGGCGGAATGAGCAGTTCTTC
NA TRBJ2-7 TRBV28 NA CASLAQGLPYEQYF TGTGCCAGCCTGGCCCAGGGTCTACCGTACGAGCAGTACTTC
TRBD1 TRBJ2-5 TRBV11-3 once CASSLGGTEETQYF TGTGCCAGCAGCTTAGGAGGGACAGAAGAGACCCAGTACTTC